These T cell receptor beta chains were read from a single sample in a study of blood T cells in healthy people across ages. One entry per CDR3 protein results from TCRdb running MiXCR on the 5' RACE reads. Seen here are 1.5 million to 2 million distinct CDR3 sequences, roughly 43% observed once, and the top ten hold 23%. Sequenced material: blood. Source of these receptors: a human donor in good health. The CDR3 runs from the conserved cysteine through the conserved F or W. A D gene is named only where the DNA matches it firmly. A row's size may be missing; if present it is once, few, many or a size class.

CDR3nt,CDR3aa,d_gene,abundance,j_gene,v_gene
TGTGCCAGCAGCATATCCGGGACAGGGGGATCTGGGGCCAACGTCCTGACTTTC,CASSISGTGGSGANVLTF,TRBD1,few,TRBJ2-6,TRBV5-5
TGTACCAGCAGTTCCGGGACAGGATTTCGTTCAGATACGCAGTATTTT,CTSSSGTGFRSDTQYF,TRBD1,once,TRBJ2-3,TRBV6-6
TGTGCCAGCAACACCCCTGGCGGGGTAGGGGAGACCCAGTACTTC,CASNTPGGVGETQYF,.,few,TRBJ2-5,TRBV5-6
TGTGCCACCAGCAGAGATCTAGCGGGGGGGTTCACAGATACGCAGTATTTT,CATSRDLAGGFTDTQYF,TRBD2,.,TRBJ2-3,TRBV15
TGTGCCAGCAGCGGAGGGCCTGGGTCAGGGGCCAACGTCCTGACTTTC,CASSGGPGSGANVLTF,.,few,TRBJ2-6,TRBV7-3
TGCAGTGCTAGAGTTGGGTCTAGCACAGATACGCAGTATTTT,CSARVGSSTDTQYF,.,many,TRBJ2-3,TRBV20-1
TGTGCCACCAGCAGAGTGTCATGGGCTAGCGGGGGCCAAGAGACCCAGTACTTC,CATSRVSWASGGQETQYF,TRBD2,.,TRBJ2-5,TRBV15
TGCAGCGTTGAAGTTGAACATATCCCCTATGGCTGCACCTTC,CSVEVEHIPYGCTF,.,.,TRBJ1-2,TRBV29-1
TGTGCCAGCAGCCATACGCCCGGGGGCTGGAATGAGCAGTTCTTC,CASSHTPGGWNEQFF,.,.,TRBJ2-1,TRBV7-3
TGTGCCAGCAGTTACTCGACCGGGGCCGAGCAGTACTTC,CASSYSTGAEQYF,.,.,TRBJ2-7,TRBV6-5
TGTGCCAGCAGCTTGCCGCGGGAGGGGGCCTCGCTCGGAAAACTGTTTTTT,CASSLPREGASLGKLFF,TRBD1,.,TRBJ1-4,TRBV5-6
TGCGCCAGCAGCTTGGTTCTGGGCCACATCTCCTACGAGCAATACTTC,CASSLVLGHISYEQYF,.,.,TRBJ2-7,TRBV5-1
TGTGCCAGCAGCTTAGGGACAACTAACCAAGAGACCCAGTTCTTC,CASSLGTTNQETQFF,.,few,TRBJ2-1,TRBV7-9
TGTGCCAGCAGCGTATTACAGGGGGCAAACACCGGGGAGCTGTTTTTT,CASSVLQGANTGELFF,TRBD1,.,TRBJ2-2,TRBV9
TGTGCCATCAGTGAGGGTAGCGGGGGCCTCACAGATACGCAGTATTTT,CAISEGSGGLTDTQYF,TRBD2,.,TRBJ2-3,TRBV10-3
TGTGCCAGCAGTTACGGGACTAGCGGGTTGTACGCCTACGAGCAGTACTTC,CASSYGTSGLYAYEQYF,TRBD2,.,TRBJ2-7,TRBV27
TGTACCAGCAGTTTCGGGACAGACCAAGAGACCCAGTACTTC,CTSSFGTDQETQYF,TRBD1,.,TRBJ2-5,TRBV7-9
TGCGCCAGCAGCCAAGATTTGGCACCTTGGGTGGGCTACACCTTC,CASSQDLAPWVGYTF,.,.,TRBJ1-2,TRBV4-3
TGCAGCGTTGCCGGGACAGGGGGGCTCTATGGCTACACCTTC,CSVAGTGGLYGYTF,TRBD1,few,TRBJ1-2,TRBV29-1
TGCGCCAGCAGCTTGGGCAGAGCAGATACGCAGTATTTT,CASSLGRADTQYF,.,many,TRBJ2-3,TRBV12-3/TRBV12-4
TGCAGTGCTAGAACCCTCGGACAGGGAGTCTATGGCTACACCTTC,CSARTLGQGVYGYTF,TRBD1,few,TRBJ1-2,TRBV20-1
TGCAGTGCTAGAGTCGGTGGGGAGCGGAATTCACCCCTCCACTTT,CSARVGGERNSPLHF,.,.,TRBJ1-6,TRBV20-1
TGTGCCAGCAGTGAAGCGCGGTGGGCAGGGCCCACCTACAATGAGCAGTTCTTC,CASSEARWAGPTYNEQFF,.,.,TRBJ2-1,TRBV6-1
TGTGCCAGCAGCTCCCGAAACAGGGGAAGCTCCTACGAGCAGTACTTC,CASSSRNRGSSYEQYF,TRBD1,.,TRBJ2-7,TRBV7-8
TGTGCCAGCAGCTTAGAGGGGGGTCCGTCAGATACGCAGTATTTT,CASSLEGGPSDTQYF,.,many,TRBJ2-3,TRBV7-2
TGTGCCAGCAGCCAAATTGGAAATTCACCCCTCCACTTT,CASSQIGNSPLHF,.,.,TRBJ1-6,TRBV3-1
TGTGCCAGCAGTTCAGGGATAAACCTAGGGCCCCAGCATTTT,CASSSGINLGPQHF,.,.,TRBJ1-5,TRBV12-3/TRBV12-4
TGTGCCAGCAGCGTGCCTCAGGCCGGAGGAGCTTTCTTT,CASSVPQAGGAFF,.,.,TRBJ1-1,TRBV7-2
TGTGCCACCGTCCCTTTTGGTTTGGGGGACACTGAAGCTTTCTTT,CATVPFGLGDTEAFF,.,.,TRBJ1-1,TRBV7-8
TGCAGCGTTGACAGGGACACAGATACGCAGTATTTT,CSVDRDTDTQYF,.,.,TRBJ2-3,TRBV29-1
TGTGCCAGCAGCTTAGCGAAGGGGACGGCCAACTATGGCTACACCTTC,CASSLAKGTANYGYTF,.,many,TRBJ1-2,TRBV7-2
TGTGCCAGTAGCAGACCGGGACAGGGAGGTTATTCGGGCTACACCTTC,CASSRPGQGGYSGYTF,TRBD1,few,TRBJ1-2,TRBV19
TGTGCCAGCAGCCGACTAGCAGCGACGGAGACCCAGTACTTC,CASSRLAATETQYF,TRBD2,many,TRBJ2-5,TRBV7-2
TGTGCCACCGGGACAGGGGGAGTTGATACGCAGTATTTT,CATGTGGVDTQYF,TRBD1,few,TRBJ2-3,TRBV24-1
TGTGCCAGCAGCTTTAGCCAGACTTACAATGAGCAGTTCTTC,CASSFSQTYNEQFF,.,few,TRBJ2-1,TRBV11-1
TGCAGCGTTGGGACAGGGAAAACCTACGAGCAGTACTTC,CSVGTGKTYEQYF,TRBD1,many,TRBJ2-7,TRBV29-1
TGTGCCAGCAGCAAAGGACAGGGGTCGGTAAATACGCAGTATTTT,CASSKGQGSVNTQYF,TRBD1,few,TRBJ2-3,TRBV7-8
TGTGCCAGCAGTCCACAGGGTTTTAACACTGAAGCTTTCTTT,CASSPQGFNTEAFF,.,few,TRBJ1-1,TRBV12-3/TRBV12-4
TGTGCCAGCACCCGACAGGGGAGGACTGAAGCTTTCTTT,CASTRQGRTEAFF,TRBD1,few,TRBJ1-1,TRBV12-3/TRBV12-4
TGCAGTGCTAGAGATCCAGCGTTAGCGGGGGGGCAGGCAGATACGCAGTATTTT,CSARDPALAGGQADTQYF,TRBD2,few,TRBJ2-3,TRBV20-1
TGTGCCAGCAGTCCCCTGGGGGGGGTTCCCGGGGAGCTGTTTTTT,CASSPLGGVPGELFF,TRBD2,few,TRBJ2-2,TRBV27
TGCGCCAGCAGCATCCCCCAGGTTATGAACACTGAAGCTTTCTTT,CASSIPQVMNTEAFF,.,few,TRBJ1-1,TRBV5-1